A selection of T cell receptor beta chains follows, all from one sample in a study of blood T cell repertoires in COVID-19. Some clones are missing from TCRdb's copy, which holds only in-frame ones; the method was immunoSEQ multiplex PCR. The data show fewer than 500,000 clones, 87% seen once. Sample: PBMCs or T cells enriched from blood (not recorded which). These receptors all come from a woman between 18 and 29 years old with acute COVID-19. Each CDR3 is given with its conserved first and last residue. A D gene is named only where the DNA matches it firmly. Expanded clones get a size class; other rows say once, few or many, or leave the size out.

J,size,V,D,DNA,CDR3
TRBJ2-5,-,TRBV27,TRBD2,TGTGCCAGCAGGCTAGCGGTACAAGAGACCCAGTACTTC,CASRLAVQETQYF
TRBJ1-4,-,TRBV19,TRBD1,TGTGCCAGTAAAGGTTTGGACAGGGTGAACGAAAAACTGTTTTTT,CASKGLDRVNEKLFF
TRBJ2-1,-,TRBV3-1/TRBV3-2,-,TGTGCCAGCAGCCAAGAGGTCAGGGTAGAGAACAATGAGCAGTTCTTC,CASSQEVRVENNEQFF
TRBJ1-5,-,TRBV6-1,-,TGTGCCAGCAGTGAAGGAAAGGACACCGATCAGCCCCAGCATTTT,CASSEGKDTDQPQHF
TRBJ2-1,-,TRBV7-2,TRBD2,TGTGCCAGCAGCTTGCTGGGACTAGCGGGAGGGTATGAGCAGTTCTTC,CASSLLGLAGGYEQFF
TRBJ2-7,-,TRBV12-3/TRBV12-4,-,TGTGCCAGCAGTGAGGTAATCTCCGAGCAGTACTTC,CASSEVISEQYF
TRBJ1-1,once,TRBV7-9,TRBD1,TGTGCCAGCAGCTTGGATCAGTGGACAGGCTCTTTT,CASSLDQWTGSF
TRBJ2-7,-,TRBV19,TRBD2,TGTGCCAGTAGTATTTACCCGGGACTAGATCTGGGGGAGCAGTACTTC,CASSIYPGLDLGEQYF
TRBJ1-4,-,TRBV5-1,-,TGCGCCAGCAGCGCCCGACCCCAACAGGAGCTGAATGAAAAACTGTTTTTT,CASSARPQQELNEKLFF
TRBJ1-5,-,TRBV19,-,TGTGCCACTAGAGTCTACTCTGAGTTCAATCAGCCCCAGCATTTT,CATRVYSEFNQPQHF
TRBJ2-7,-,TRBV19,TRBD1,TGTGCCAGTACCTCGACAGGGGGTCTAACCTTGAGCGAGCAGTACTTC,CASTSTGGLTLSEQYF
TRBJ1-6,-,TRBV28,-,TGTGCCAGCAGTTTTGGGGGGGGATCGGGTTCACCCCTCCACTTT,CASSFGGGSGSPLHF
TRBJ2-7,-,TRBV4-3,-,TGCGCCAGCAGCCAAGACAGGGTCTCCTACGAGCAGTACTTC,CASSQDRVSYEQYF
TRBJ1-2,-,TRBV4-2,-,TGTGCCAGCAGCCAAGAATATCGACAGTATGCTTTGTTC,CASSQEYRQYALF
TRBJ1-1,-,TRBV5-1,-,TGCGCCAGCAGCTTGACCGGGACACCGTACATGAACACTGAAGCTTTCTTT,CASSLTGTPYMNTEAFF
TRBJ1-4,-,TRBV12-5,-,TGTGCTAGTGGTTTGTTTCGAGGGTGGGGGCATGAAAAACTGTTTTTT,CASGLFRGWGHEKLFF
TRBJ1-5,-,TRBV3-1/TRBV3-2,-,TGTGCCAGCAGTAGGGGGAGCAATCAGCCCCAGCATTTT,CASSRGSNQPQHF
TRBJ1-6,-,TRBV6-5,TRBD1,TGTGCCAGCATTGGACAGGGAAGGCCACCCCTCCACTTT,CASIGQGRPPLHF
TRBJ2-5,-,TRBV3-1/TRBV3-2,-,TGTGCCAGCAGCCAAGATTGGAGCCAAGAGACCCAGTACTTC,CASSQDWSQETQYF
TRBJ1-6,-,TRBV18,TRBD1,TGTGCCAGCTCACCCTATGACAGGGGGCGAAATTCACCCCTCCACTTT,CASSPYDRGRNSPLHF
TRBJ2-7,few,TRBV19,-,TGTGCCAGTAGTATACAGGGGAACTACGAGCAGTACTTC,CASSIQGNYEQYF
TRBJ2-7,-,TRBV27,-,TGTGCCAGCAGTTTTAAGCCTAATTACGAGCAGTACTTC,CASSFKPNYEQYF
TRBJ2-5,-,TRBV11-2,-,TGTGCCAGCAGCCGATCTTCCCGGGGGAAAGAGACCCAGTACTTC,CASSRSSRGKETQYF
TRBJ2-3,-,TRBV10-3,-,TGTGCCATCAGTGAGTCAGCATCAGGGGATAAGCCAGATACGCAGTATTTT,CAISESASGDKPDTQYF
TRBJ1-5,-,TRBV27,-,TGTGCCAGCAGTTCAAACAGGGTTTTGCGAAATCAGCCCCAGCATTTT,CASSSNRVLRNQPQHF
TRBJ2-5,-,TRBV19,-,TGTGCCAGTAGTATACAGGGCATGGAGACCCAGTACTTC,CASSIQGMETQYF
TRBJ1-5,few,TRBV18,TRBD1,TGTGCCAGCTCACCGGACAGTCCAGGGGGGCCCCAGCATTTT,CASSPDSPGGPQHF
TRBJ1-2,-,TRBV9,-,TGTGCCAGCAGCGTAGCTGTCAGGCCGAATACTAACTATGGCTACACCTTC,CASSVAVRPNTNYGYTF
TRBJ1-3,-,TRBV6-2/TRBV6-3,-,TGTGCCAGCAGTTACGGCTTCGGACACTACTCTGGAAACACCATATATTTT,CASSYGFGHYSGNTIYF
TRBJ2-6,many,TRBV2,-,TGTGCCAGCAGCGACAACTCCGATGGGGCCAACGTCCTGACTTTC,CASSDNSDGANVLTF
TRBJ2-2,-,TRBV15,-,TGTGCCACCAGCAGAGATGGAGGACAGTACACCGGGGAGCTGTTTTTT,CATSRDGGQYTGELFF
TRBJ1-2,-,TRBV20-1,-,TGCAGTGCTAGTGTGGCGGGAGGGCGGTTCTATGGCTACACCTTC,CSASVAGGRFYGYTF
TRBJ2-7,-,TRBV13,-,TGTGCCAGCAGCCCACGGGACTCAGACTACGAGCAGTACTTC,CASSPRDSDYEQYF
TRBJ2-1,-,TRBV10-3,TRBD1,TGTGCCATCAGTGAGTCGACAGGGGAAGAGCAGTTCTTC,CAISESTGEEQFF
TRBJ1-5,-,TRBV27,-,TGTGCCAGCGCCTTTGAGTACGATCAGCCCCAGCATTTT,CASAFEYDQPQHF
TRBJ2-1,once,TRBV27,TRBD1,TGTGCCAGCAGTATAGGGGGCGGCGAGCAGTTCTTC,CASSIGGGEQFF
TRBJ2-1,-,TRBV6-2/TRBV6-3,TRBD2,TGTGCCAGCAGTTCCACCGGGACTAGCGGGTTTGAGCAGTTCTTC,CASSSTGTSGFEQFF
TRBJ2-7,-,TRBV2,-,TGTGCCAGCAGAGCATACGAGCAGTACTTC,CASRAYEQYF
TRBJ2-1,few,TRBV6-5,-,TGTGCCAGCAGTCGTAGTTCCTACAATGAGCAGTTCTTC,CASSRSSYNEQFF
TRBJ2-5,-,TRBV6-5,TRBD1,TGTGCCAGCAGTCCGACAGGGTATAGGGAGACCCAGTACTTC,CASSPTGYRETQYF
TRBJ2-7,few,TRBV9,TRBD2,TGTGCCAGCAGCAAGGGACTAGCGGTATCGCCGACCTACGAGCAGTACTTC,CASSKGLAVSPTYEQYF
TRBJ2-5,-,TRBV20-1,TRBD2,TGCAGTGCTAGTTTTGGACTAGCGGGCCAAGAGACCCAGTACTTC,CSASFGLAGQETQYF
TRBJ2-3,-,TRBV5-1,-,TGCGCCAGCAGCTTGGCCGGGACATCCGATACGCAGTATTTT,CASSLAGTSDTQYF
TRBJ2-1,-,TRBV5-1,TRBD2,TGCGCCAGCAGCTTGGATCGGGCGGGGGGGCCGTATGAGCAGTTCTTC,CASSLDRAGGPYEQFF
TRBJ2-7,-,TRBV12-3/TRBV12-4,-,TGTGCCAGCAGTGTAGGGCCCTACGAGCAGTACTTC,CASSVGPYEQYF
TRBJ2-7,-,TRBV11-2,TRBD1,TGTGCCAGCAGCTTCGTGGACAGGGACTACGAGCAGTACTTC,CASSFVDRDYEQYF
TRBJ1-1,-,TRBV9,-,TGTGCCAGCAGCGTAGTGTCAGGGCCTGGGATGAACACTGAAGCTTTCTTT,CASSVVSGPGMNTEAFF
TRBJ1-5,-,TRBV19,TRBD1,TGTGCCAGTAGGAGACAGGGGAGCAATCAGCCCCAGCATTTT,CASRRQGSNQPQHF
TRBJ2-7,-,TRBV10-2,-,TGCGCCAGCAGTGAGCACAGGACGAAGGACGAGCAGTACTTC,CASSEHRTKDEQYF
TRBJ1-1,-,TRBV30,-,TGTGCCTGGGATATTCAGGAGGGCACTGAAGCTTTCTTT,CAWDIQEGTEAFF
TRBJ1-5,-,TRBV4-3,-,TGCGCCAGCAGCCAAGATCGGGGAGGAGGAGGGGATCAGCCCCAGCATTTT,CASSQDRGGGGDQPQHF
TRBJ2-1,-,TRBV25-1,TRBD1,TGTGCCAGCGAATCTGGGACAGGGGATGAGCAGTTCTTC,CASESGTGDEQFF
TRBJ1-2,-,TRBV20-1,-,TGCAGTGCTAGCCAGTATGGCTACACCTTC,CSASQYGYTF
TRBJ1-3,-,TRBV11-2,-,TGTGCCAGCCGGGGGGCCTCTGGAAACACCATATATTTT,CASRGASGNTIYF
TRBJ1-3,-,TRBV6-2/TRBV6-3,-,TGTGCCAGCAGTACCGGATCCGTGACAGCGAACTCTGGAAACACCATATATTTT,CASSTGSVTANSGNTIYF
TRBJ2-5,-,TRBV5-4,TRBD1,TGTGCCAGCAGCGGGGGACAGGGAGAGACCCAGTACTTC,CASSGGQGETQYF
TRBJ2-5,-,TRBV5-6,-,TGTGCCAGCAGTTCTGCTGCGGTCCCGGAGACCCAGTACTTC,CASSSAAVPETQYF
TRBJ2-5,-,TRBV9,-,TGTGCCAGCAGCGCTAACGGGGGTCCAGAGACCCAGTACTTC,CASSANGGPETQYF